What follows are 4 T cell receptor beta chains derived from one specimen sequenced in a study of blood T cell repertoires in COVID-19 (dated by TCRdb to 2018 to 2021). The library came from the immunoSEQ multiplex PCR assay. TCRdb took over this immuneACCESS table, retaining in-frame rearrangements with V and J assigned. Such tables are incomplete; in checked studies, under half of the missing clones stem from an unresolved V gene, and the remainder is unexplained. The sample contains approximately 220,000 clones, roughly 84% of them found a single time. Around 30% of the sample lies in the top ten. Input material: peripheral blood. The receptors originated from a man in his forties with acute or convalescent COVID-19.

This sequence joins TRBV12-5 and TRBJ2-1; TRBD2 aligns across 11 bases. The germline gives CDR1 LGHNT, CDR2 FRNRAP. The CDR3 is 19 amino acids. Trimming at V came to 6 bases and at J to 7 bases, leaving 20 bases not matched to a gene. CDR3 protein: CASGRTDHSGRAADNEQFF. The CDR3 DNA reads TGTGCTAGTGGCCGGACAGATCATAGCGGGAGGGCCGCGGATAATGAGCAGTTCTTC.

The rearrangement uses TRBV11-2 and TRBJ1-6, with TRBD1 matching 8 bases. This CDR3 is built from 17 residues. Germline CDR1 reads SGHAT; CDR2 reads FQNNGV. With V trimmed by 4 bases and J by 0 bases, 5 bases remained unmatched. CDR3 sequence (DNA): TGTGCCAGCAGCTCAAACAGGGGGAGCTCCTATAATTCACCCCTCCACTTT. Translating gives CASSSNRGSSYNSPLHF.

This chain uses TRBV19 with TRBJ1-1; no definite D call. V lost 4 bases, J lost 0 bases, and 6 bases lay in between. This CDR3 is built from 13 residues. The germline CDR1 and CDR2 sequences are LNHDA and SQIVND (reference sequence). The CDR3 region has the DNA TGTGCCAGTAGTACCGAGATGAACACTGAAGCTTTCTTT. Encoded protein: CASSTEMNTEAFF.

V is TRBV6-6 and J is TRBJ1-5, with a possible D match to TRBD1 (6 bases). The CDR3 consists of 17 residues. Trimming removed 5 bases at V and 0 bases at J, with 17 bases between. From germline, CDR1 is MNHNY and CDR2 SVGAGI (reference sequence). CDR3: CASSLARGFNSNQPQHF. The CDR3, as DNA: TGTGCCAGCAGTCTAGCTAGGGGGTTTAATAGCAATCAGCCCCAGCATTTT.